This TCR beta chain originates from a study of early T cells in non-severe SARS-CoV-2 infection (dated by TCRdb to about 2021). Regarding the research as a whole: Bulk RNA from unsorted whole blood was used for TCR sequencing, so alpha and beta chains could not be paired.

The protocol used for the library was 5' RACE. The listed sequencing device is NextSeq 500. Unique molecular identifiers were attached to individual cDNA molecules in the TCR library protocol so that sequencing error and PCR bias could be corrected. Sequencing covered both TCR alpha and beta chains, and within each sample the abundances of alpha and beta sequences were tightly co-correlated. The study's own analysis went as follows. V gene, J gene and CDR3 annotation of TCR sequences was performed with Decombinator V4. TCRs were defined as expanded if a significant change between any two time points was detected under a Poisson model with p below 0.0001. TCR abundances were normalised to the total number of TCRs sequenced per sample and were expressed as counts per million. MAIT TCRs were defined by TRAV1-2 paired with TRAJ12, TRAJ20 or TRAJ33, and iNKT TCRs by TRAV10 paired with TRAJ18. VDJdb, accessed 1 November 2021, was searched for CMV, EBV and SARS-CoV-2 annotated TCRs, excluding TCRs annotated for multiple antigens. TCRdb reprocessed the public reads (quality trimming at Q25 with fastp, clone calling with MiXCR) and kept in-frame beta chains. Each CDR3 protein gets just one entry, which takes the most common genes and DNA from the rows behind it. These V and J calls originate from TCRdb's pipeline instead of the authors' own analysis. The table for this sample lists about 30,000 distinct CDR3 sequences; 5% to 5.5% of them were counted only once. The ten biggest clones cover over 0.9% of the sample.

Set within a cohort of healthcare workers in London, UK, this nested case-control study involved weekly PCR testing of nasopharyngeal swabs along with blood sampling. Healthcare workers were enrolled in the week of the UK lockdown, from 23 to 31 March 2020, and were followed every week for up to roughly 16 weeks. CDR1 is given as SGHAT and CDR2 as FQNNGV, both from the germline V gene. The CDR3 goes from the cysteine to the phenylalanine over 13 residues. Of the read, only the CDR3 DNA is kept; its 39 bases are in frame from base 1. Cut back by 1 base and 0 bases, the V and J ends lie 3 bases apart. This clonotype was found many times. No antigen is known for it. Base qualities are not recorded, but no much larger clone differs from it by a single base. Summary of the overall study and its limitations: VDJdb matching was skewed toward anti-spike CD8 responses and likely underestimated virus-specific expansions by missing private and CD4 specificities.

Sequenced: whole blood. This receptor was taken from an adult who was a healthcare worker with PCR-confirmed SARS-CoV-2 infection or an uninfected control (not recorded which). The rearrangement joined TRBV11-2 to TRBJ1-2; too little of a D gene remains to name it. The CDR3 region has the sequence CASSLGANYGYTF. The DNA sequence reads TGTGCCAGCAGCTTAGGAGCTAACTATGGCTACACCTTC.